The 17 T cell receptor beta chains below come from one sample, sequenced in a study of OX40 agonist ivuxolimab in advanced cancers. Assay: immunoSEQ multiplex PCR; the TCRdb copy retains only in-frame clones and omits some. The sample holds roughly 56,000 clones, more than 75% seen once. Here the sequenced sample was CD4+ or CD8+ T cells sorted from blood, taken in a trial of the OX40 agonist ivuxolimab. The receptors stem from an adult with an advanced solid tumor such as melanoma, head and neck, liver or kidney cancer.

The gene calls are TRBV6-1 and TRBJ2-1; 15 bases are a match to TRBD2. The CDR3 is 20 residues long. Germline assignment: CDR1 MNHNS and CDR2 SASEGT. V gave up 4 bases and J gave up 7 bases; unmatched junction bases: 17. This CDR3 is CASSGLGVFGLAGGPNEQFF. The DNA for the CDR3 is TGTGCCAGCAGTGGGCTTGGTGTTTTTGGACTAGCGGGGGGGCCTAATGAGCAGTTCTTC.

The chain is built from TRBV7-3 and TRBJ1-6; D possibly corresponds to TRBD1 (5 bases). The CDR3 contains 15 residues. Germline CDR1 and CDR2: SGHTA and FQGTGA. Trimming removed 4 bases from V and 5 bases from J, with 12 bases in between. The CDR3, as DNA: TGTGCCAGCAGCTATTCCGGGACTGATAATTCACCCCTCCACTTT. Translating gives CASSYSGTDNSPLHF.

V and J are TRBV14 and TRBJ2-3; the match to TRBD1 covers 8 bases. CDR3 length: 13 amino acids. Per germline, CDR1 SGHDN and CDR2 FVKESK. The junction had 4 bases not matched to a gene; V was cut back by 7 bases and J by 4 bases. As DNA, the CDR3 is TGTGCCAGCAACCCGACAGGGGCAGATACGCAGTATTTT. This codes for CASNPTGADTQYF. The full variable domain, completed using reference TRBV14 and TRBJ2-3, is EAGVTQFPSHSVIEKGQTVTLRCDPISGHDNLYWYRRVMGKEIKFLLHFVKESKQDESGMPNNRFLAERTGGTYSTLKVQPAELEDSGVYFCASNPTGADTQYFGPGTRLTVL.

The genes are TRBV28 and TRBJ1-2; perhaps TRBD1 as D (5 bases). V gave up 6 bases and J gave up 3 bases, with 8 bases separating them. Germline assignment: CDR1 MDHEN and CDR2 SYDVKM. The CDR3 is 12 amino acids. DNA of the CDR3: TGTGCCAGCAGCTGGGGGGACTATGGCTACACCTTC. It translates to CASSWGDYGYTF.

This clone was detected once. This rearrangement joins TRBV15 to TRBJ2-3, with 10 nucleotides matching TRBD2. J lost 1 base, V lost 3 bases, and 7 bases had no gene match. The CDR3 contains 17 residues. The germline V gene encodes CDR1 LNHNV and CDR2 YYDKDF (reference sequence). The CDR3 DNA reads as TGTGCCACCAGCAGTGTCCTAGCGGGGGCCGGCACAGATACGCAGTATTTT. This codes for CATSSVLAGAGTDTQYF.

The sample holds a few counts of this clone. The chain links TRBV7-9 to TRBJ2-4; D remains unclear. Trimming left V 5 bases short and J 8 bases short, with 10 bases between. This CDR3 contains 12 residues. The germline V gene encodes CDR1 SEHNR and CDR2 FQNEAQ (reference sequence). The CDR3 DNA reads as TGTGCCAGCAGCATGGCCAGTGACATTCAGTACTTC. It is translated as CASSMASDIQYF.

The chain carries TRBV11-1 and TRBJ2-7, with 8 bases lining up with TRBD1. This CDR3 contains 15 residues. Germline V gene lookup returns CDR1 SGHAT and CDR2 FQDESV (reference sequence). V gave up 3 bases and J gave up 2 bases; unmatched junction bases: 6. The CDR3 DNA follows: TGTGCCAGCAGCTTTCCCCACAGGGGGACCTACGAGCAGTACTTC. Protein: CASSFPHRGTYEQYF.

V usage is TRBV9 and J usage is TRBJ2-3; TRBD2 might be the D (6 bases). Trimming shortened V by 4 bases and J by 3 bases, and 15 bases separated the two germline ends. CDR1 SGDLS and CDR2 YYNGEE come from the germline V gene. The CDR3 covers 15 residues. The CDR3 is CASSPGGIGTDTQYF. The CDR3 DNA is TGTGCCAGCAGCCCTGGGGGGATAGGGACAGATACGCAGTATTTT.

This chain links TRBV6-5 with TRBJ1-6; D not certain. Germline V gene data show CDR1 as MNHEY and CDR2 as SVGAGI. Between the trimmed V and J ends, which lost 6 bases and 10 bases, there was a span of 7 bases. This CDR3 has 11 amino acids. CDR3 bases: TGTGCCAGCAGGGCAGACTCACCCCTCCACTTT. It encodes CASRADSPLHF.

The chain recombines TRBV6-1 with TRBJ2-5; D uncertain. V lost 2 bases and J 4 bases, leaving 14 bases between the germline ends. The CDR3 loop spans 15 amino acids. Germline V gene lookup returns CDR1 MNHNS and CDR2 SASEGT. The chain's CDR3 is CASSERWLEVETQYF. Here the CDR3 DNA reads TGTGCCAGCAGTGAAAGGTGGCTGGAAGTAGAGACCCAGTACTTC.

The CDR3 loop reads CASSPRDRDPGANVLTF. Written as DNA, the CDR3 is TGTGCCAGCTCCCCCCGGGACAGGGACCCTGGGGCCAACGTCCTGACTTTC. The chain couples TRBV18 to TRBJ2-6; 9 nucleotides agree with TRBD1. CDR3 length equals 17 residues. In germline, CDR1 is KGHSH, CDR2 LQKENI. V was pared by 6 bases and J by 2 bases, with 8 bases of the junction left unmatched.

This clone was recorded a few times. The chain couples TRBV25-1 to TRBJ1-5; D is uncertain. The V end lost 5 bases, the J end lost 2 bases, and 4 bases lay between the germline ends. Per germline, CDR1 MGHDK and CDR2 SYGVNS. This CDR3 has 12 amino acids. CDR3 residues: CASSWGNQPQHF. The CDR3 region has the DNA TGTGCCAGCAGTTGGGGCAATCAGCCCCAGCATTTT.

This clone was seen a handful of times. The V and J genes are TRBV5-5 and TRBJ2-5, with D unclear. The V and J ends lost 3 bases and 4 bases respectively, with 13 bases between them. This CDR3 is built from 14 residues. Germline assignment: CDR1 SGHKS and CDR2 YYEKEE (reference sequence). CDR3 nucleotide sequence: TGTGCCAGCAGCTACGAAGGGTTCCGAGAGACCCAGTACTTC. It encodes CASSYEGFRETQYF.

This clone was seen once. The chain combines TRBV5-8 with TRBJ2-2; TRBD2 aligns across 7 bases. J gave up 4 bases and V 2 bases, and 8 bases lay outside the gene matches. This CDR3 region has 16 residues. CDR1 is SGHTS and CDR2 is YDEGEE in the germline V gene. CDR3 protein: CASSLGVRGSTGELFF. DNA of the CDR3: TGTGCCAGCAGCTTAGGGGTGCGGGGGAGCACCGGGGAGCTGTTTTTT. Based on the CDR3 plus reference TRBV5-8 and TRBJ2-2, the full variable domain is EAGVTQSPTHLIKTRGQQATLRCSPISGHTSVYWYQQALGLGLQFLLWYDEGEERNRGNFPPRFSGRQFPNYSSELNVNALELEDSALYLCASSLGVRGSTGELFFGEGSRLTVL.

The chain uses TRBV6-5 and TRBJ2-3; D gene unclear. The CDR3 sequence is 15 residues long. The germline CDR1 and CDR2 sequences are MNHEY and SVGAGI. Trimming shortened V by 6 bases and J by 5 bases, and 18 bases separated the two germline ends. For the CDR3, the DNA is TGTGCCAGCAGGTTCCTAGTAAATCGGGTAGATACGCAGTATTTT. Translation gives CASRFLVNRVDTQYF.

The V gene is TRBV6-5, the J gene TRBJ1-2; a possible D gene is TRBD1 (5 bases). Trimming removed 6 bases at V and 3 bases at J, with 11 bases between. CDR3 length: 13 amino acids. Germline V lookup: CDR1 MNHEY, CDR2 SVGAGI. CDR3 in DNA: TGTGCCAGCAGCCGGGACCTCTACTATGGCTACACCTTC. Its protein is CASSRDLYYGYTF.

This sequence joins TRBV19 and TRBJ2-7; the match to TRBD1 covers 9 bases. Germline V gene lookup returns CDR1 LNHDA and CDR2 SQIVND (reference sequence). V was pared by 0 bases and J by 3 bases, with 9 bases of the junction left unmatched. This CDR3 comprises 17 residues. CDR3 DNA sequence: TGTGCCAGTAGTATAGATGGTACAGGGGGCAACGGCTACGAGCAGTACTTC. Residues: CASSIDGTGGNGYEQYF.